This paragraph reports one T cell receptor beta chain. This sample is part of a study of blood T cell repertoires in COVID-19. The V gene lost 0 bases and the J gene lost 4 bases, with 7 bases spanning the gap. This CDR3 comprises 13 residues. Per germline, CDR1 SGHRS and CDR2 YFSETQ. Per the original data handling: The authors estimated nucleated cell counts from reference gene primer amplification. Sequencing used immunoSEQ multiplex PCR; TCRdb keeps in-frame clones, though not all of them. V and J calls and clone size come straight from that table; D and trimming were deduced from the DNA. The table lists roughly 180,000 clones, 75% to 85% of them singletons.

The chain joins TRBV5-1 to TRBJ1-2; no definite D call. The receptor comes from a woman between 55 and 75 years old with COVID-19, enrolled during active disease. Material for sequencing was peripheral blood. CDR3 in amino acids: CASSLGGFYGYTF. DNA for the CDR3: TGCGCCAGCAGCTTGGGAGGGTTCTATGGCTACACCTTC.